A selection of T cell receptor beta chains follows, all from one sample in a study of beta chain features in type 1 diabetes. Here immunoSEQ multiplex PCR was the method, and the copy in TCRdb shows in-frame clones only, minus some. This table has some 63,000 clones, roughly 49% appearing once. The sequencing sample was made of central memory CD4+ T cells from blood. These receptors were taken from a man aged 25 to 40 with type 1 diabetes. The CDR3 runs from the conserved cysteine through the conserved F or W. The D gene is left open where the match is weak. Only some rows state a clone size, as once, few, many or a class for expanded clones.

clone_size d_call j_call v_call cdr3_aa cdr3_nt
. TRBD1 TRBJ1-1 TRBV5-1 CASSLGQGSTEAFF TGCGCCAGCAGCTTGGGACAGGGAAGCACTGAAGCTTTCTTT
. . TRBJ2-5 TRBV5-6 CASSYDTGFQETQYF TGTGCCAGCAGCTATGACACAGGGTTTCAAGAGACCCAGTACTTC
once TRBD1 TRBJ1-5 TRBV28 CASSLWGTVHNQPQHF TGTGCCAGCAGTTTATGGGGGACAGTCCACAATCAGCCCCAGCATTTT
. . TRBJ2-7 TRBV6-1 CASSEAQTKREQYF TGTGCCAGCAGTGAAGCGCAAACTAAGCGGGAGCAGTACTTC
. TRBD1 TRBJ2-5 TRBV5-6 CASSSGTVFEETQYF TGTGCCAGCAGCTCCGGGACAGTTTTTGAAGAGACCCAGTACTTC
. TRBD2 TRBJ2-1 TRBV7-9 CASSLGRGLGNEQFF TGTGCCAGCAGCTTAGGTCGGGGACTAGGCAATGAGCAGTTCTTC
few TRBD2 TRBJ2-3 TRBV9 CACSTSGGPTDTQYF TGTGCCTGCTCGACTAGCGGGGGCCCCACAGATACGCAGTATTTT
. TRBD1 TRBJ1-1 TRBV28 CASSNLDRVRSEAFF TGTGCCAGCAGCAACCTGGACAGGGTGAGGTCTGAAGCTTTCTTT
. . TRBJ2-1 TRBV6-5 CASSVGALPNEQFF TGTGCCAGCAGTGTGGGGGCCCTCCCCAATGAGCAGTTCTTC
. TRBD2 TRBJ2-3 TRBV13 CASSPSEGGGTDTQYF TGTGCCAGCAGCCCCTCAGAGGGAGGGGGCACAGATACGCAGTATTTT
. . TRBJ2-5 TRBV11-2 CASSFAGEETQYF TGTGCCAGCAGCTTCGCAGGGGAGGAGACCCAGTACTTC
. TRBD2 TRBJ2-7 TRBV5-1 CASSLTSGFTYEQYF TGCGCCAGCAGCCTGACTAGCGGGTTCACGTACGAGCAGTACTTC
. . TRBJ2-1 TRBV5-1 CASSLEAGSYNEQFF TGCGCCAGCAGCTTGGAGGCAGGGTCCTACAATGAGCAGTTCTTC
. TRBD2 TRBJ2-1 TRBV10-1 CASSEGLAGGSPYNEQFF TGCGCCAGCAGTGAGGGGCTAGCGGGGGGATCCCCCTACAATGAGCAGTTCTTC
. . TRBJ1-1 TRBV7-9 CASSSHLGNTEAFF TGTGCCAGCAGCTCGCACCTTGGCAACACTGAAGCTTTCTTT
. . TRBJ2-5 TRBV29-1 CSLVEGGETQYF TGCAGCCTTGTAGAGGGGGGAGAGACCCAGTACTTC
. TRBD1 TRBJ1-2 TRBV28 CASSTGQGIDYGYTF TGTGCCAGCAGTACCGGACAGGGGATTGACTATGGCTACACCTTC
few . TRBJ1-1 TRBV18 CASSPRDGNTEAFF TGTGCCAGCTCCCCGCGGGATGGGAACACTGAAGCTTTCTTT
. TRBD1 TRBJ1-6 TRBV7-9 CASSPPGTGVSPLHF TGTGCCAGCAGCCCACCTGGGACAGGGGTCTCACCCCTCCACTTT
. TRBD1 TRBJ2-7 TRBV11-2 CASSSLNRDRGNGYEQYF TGTGCCAGCAGCTCGCTTAACCGGGACAGGGGTAACGGCTACGAGCAGTACTTC
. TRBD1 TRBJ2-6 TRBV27 CASSLFALTRGTGSSGANVLTF TGTGCCAGCAGTTTATTTGCCCTTACACGAGGGACAGGCAGCTCTGGGGCCAACGTCCTGACTTTC
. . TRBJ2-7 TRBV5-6 CASSLVEGTEQYF TGTGCCAGCAGCTTGGTTGAGGGTACGGAGCAGTACTTC
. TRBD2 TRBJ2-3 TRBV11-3 CASSLGERDYTDTQYF TGTGCCAGCAGCTTAGGCGAAAGGGACTACACAGATACGCAGTATTTT
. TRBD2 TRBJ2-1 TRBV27 CASSSIGLAARNEQFF TGTGCCAGCAGTTCAATTGGACTAGCGGCAAGGAATGAGCAGTTCTTC
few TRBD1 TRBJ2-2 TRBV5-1 CASSLDRGITGELFF TGCGCCAGCAGCTTGGACAGGGGGATCACCGGGGAGCTGTTTTTT
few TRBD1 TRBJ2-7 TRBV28 CASSWTGASSYEQYF TGTGCCAGCAGTTGGACAGGGGCGAGCTCCTACGAGCAGTACTTC
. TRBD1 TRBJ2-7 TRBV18 CASSPGTEPYEQYF TGTGCCAGCTCACCCGGGACAGAACCTTACGAGCAGTACTTC
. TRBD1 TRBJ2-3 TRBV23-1 CASSQSAGTGVRVGDTQYF TGCGCCAGCAGCCAATCCGCCGGGACAGGGGTCAGGGTAGGAGATACGCAGTATTTT
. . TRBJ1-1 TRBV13 CASSPRTAEAFF TGTGCCAGCAGCCCAAGGACAGCTGAAGCTTTCTTT
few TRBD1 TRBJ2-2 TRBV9 CASSVGGQGMATGELFF TGTGCCAGCAGCGTAGGAGGACAGGGTATGGCCACCGGGGAGCTGTTTTTT
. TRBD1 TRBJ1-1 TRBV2 CASSPQGARGTEAFF TGTGCCAGCAGTCCACAGGGGGCGCGGGGCACTGAAGCTTTCTTT
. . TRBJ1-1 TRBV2 CASTGNTEAFF TGTGCCAGCACGGGTAACACTGAAGCTTTCTTT
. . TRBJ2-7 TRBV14 CASSQVYEGKRGGTSYEQYF TGTGCCAGCAGCCAAGTGTATGAGGGTAAGCGCGGGGGCACCTCCTACGAGCAGTACTTC
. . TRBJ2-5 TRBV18 CASSPDGVEETQYF TGTGCCAGCTCACCGGACGGGGTGGAAGAGACCCAGTACTTC